This T cell receptor (beta chain) was sequenced for a study of blood T cell repertoires in COVID-19. Study summary: Sources were T cells, B-cell-depleted T cells, or PBMCs; the material itself was cDNA or gDNA.

Sequencing was performed with immunoSEQ multiplex PCR; in TCRdb, only in-frame clones are kept and a portion is missing. The repertoire holds 110,000 to 150,000 clones, with 84% as singletons. The CDR3 spans 13 residues. CDR1 SGHVS and CDR2 FQNEAQ come from the germline V gene. Trimming pared 2 bases from V and 3 bases from J, leaving 7 bases between. V gene TRBV7-8 combines with J gene TRBJ1-1; D unclear. This TCR derives from a human donor in a cohort sampled during active COVID-19. The sequenced material came from peripheral blood. This CDR3 reads CASSLYGDTEAFF. In DNA, the CDR3 is TGTGCCAGCAGCTTATACGGGGACACTGAAGCTTTCTTT.